This is a list of T cell receptor beta chains from one sample in a study of Tregs in tolerant kidney transplant recipients. The table came from immunoSEQ multiplex PCR; TCRdb's copy has only in-frame clones and leaves some out. The sample yields roughly 46,000 clones, about 89% seen once. The sequenced sample consisted of Tregs from blood. The receptors were sampled from a human donor in good health. The CDR3 runs from the conserved cysteine through the conserved F or W. The order of the fields is J gene, D gene, V gene, clone size, CDR3 protein, CDR3 DNA. A D gene is named only where the DNA matches it firmly. Expanded clones are given a class, and other clones once, few, many or no size at all.

j_call: TRBJ1-1
d_call: .
v_call: TRBV14
clone_size: .
cdr3_aa: CASSQEGRVRGRVSTEAFF
cdr3_nt: TGTGCCAGCAGCCAAGAGGGCCGAGTTCGTGGCAGGGTGAGCACTGAAGCTTTCTTT

j_call: TRBJ1-2
d_call: .
v_call: TRBV4-1
clone_size: few
cdr3_aa: CASSQDPWRGYTF
cdr3_nt: TGCGCCAGCAGCCAAGATCCTTGGAGGGGCTACACCTTC

j_call: TRBJ1-2
d_call: .
v_call: TRBV5-4
clone_size: .
cdr3_aa: CASSLGSGHYYGYTF
cdr3_nt: TGTGCCAGCAGCTTGGGCTCTGGACACTACTATGGCTACACCTTC

j_call: TRBJ2-7
d_call: TRBD1
v_call: TRBV2
clone_size: .
cdr3_aa: CASSDRTGTYEQYF
cdr3_nt: TGTGCCAGCAGTGATAGGACAGGGACCTACGAGCAGTACTTC

j_call: TRBJ2-7
d_call: .
v_call: TRBV15
clone_size: .
cdr3_aa: CATSGQGGYEQYF
cdr3_nt: TGTGCCACCTCGGGGCAAGGAGGCTACGAGCAGTACTTC

j_call: TRBJ1-2
d_call: .
v_call: TRBV4-1
clone_size: .
cdr3_aa: CASSPTAAYGYTF
cdr3_nt: TGCGCCAGCAGCCCCACGGCCGCCTATGGCTACACCTTC

j_call: TRBJ1-3
d_call: .
v_call: TRBV7-9
clone_size: few
cdr3_aa: CASSAPARAGNTIYF
cdr3_nt: TGTGCCAGCAGCGCCCCTGCGCGGGCTGGAAACACCATATATTTT

j_call: TRBJ2-3
d_call: TRBD2
v_call: TRBV5-1
clone_size: .
cdr3_aa: CASSPGLAGGPDTQYF
cdr3_nt: TGCGCCAGCAGCCCGGGACTAGCGGGAGGGCCAGATACGCAGTATTTT

j_call: TRBJ1-1
d_call: TRBD1
v_call: TRBV7-2
clone_size: .
cdr3_aa: CASSRIGTAGPWTEAFF
cdr3_nt: TGTGCCAGCAGCCGAATCGGGACAGCGGGCCCGTGGACTGAAGCTTTCTTT

j_call: TRBJ1-1
d_call: .
v_call: TRBV27
clone_size: .
cdr3_aa: CASSLGPDKAEAFF
cdr3_nt: TGTGCCAGCAGTTTAGGACCCGACAAGGCTGAAGCTTTCTTT

j_call: TRBJ2-2
d_call: .
v_call: TRBV5-1
clone_size: .
cdr3_aa: CASSLLGARDTGELFF
cdr3_nt: TGCGCCAGCAGCTTGTTGGGGGCGAGGGACACCGGGGAGCTGTTTTTT

j_call: TRBJ1-5
d_call: .
v_call: TRBV21-1
clone_size: .
cdr3_aa: CASSRDRGLSSNQPQHF
cdr3_nt: TGTGCCAGCAGCAGGGACAGGGGGCTTTCGAGCAATCAGCCCCAGCATTTT

j_call: TRBJ1-2
d_call: .
v_call: TRBV18
clone_size: .
cdr3_aa: CASSPEGAYGYTF
cdr3_nt: TGTGCCAGCTCACCGGAAGGGGCCTATGGCTACACCTTC

j_call: TRBJ1-2
d_call: TRBD1
v_call: TRBV28
clone_size: .
cdr3_aa: CASTPADRDANYGYTF
cdr3_nt: TGTGCCAGCACCCCGGCGGACAGGGACGCTAACTATGGCTACACCTTC

j_call: TRBJ2-5
d_call: .
v_call: TRBV27
clone_size: .
cdr3_aa: CASSFMSRETQYF
cdr3_nt: TGTGCCAGCAGTTTCATGAGTCGAGAGACCCAGTACTTC

j_call: TRBJ1-4
d_call: TRBD1
v_call: TRBV5-6
clone_size: few
cdr3_aa: CASSLRQGAGEKLFF
cdr3_nt: TGTGCCAGCAGCCTTCGACAGGGGGCTGGTGAAAAACTGTTTTTT

j_call: TRBJ1-6
d_call: .
v_call: TRBV14
clone_size: few
cdr3_aa: CASSPDRRYSPLHF
cdr3_nt: TGTGCCAGCAGCCCAGACAGGCGATATTCACCCCTCCACTTT

j_call: TRBJ2-5
d_call: .
v_call: TRBV5-4
clone_size: .
cdr3_aa: CASSLAQRETQYF
cdr3_nt: TGTGCCAGCAGCTTGGCACAGCGAGAGACCCAGTACTTC

j_call: TRBJ1-2
d_call: .
v_call: TRBV5-8
clone_size: .
cdr3_aa: CASSPGSNLGYGYTF
cdr3_nt: TGTGCCAGCAGCCCCGGAAGTAACCTGGGCTATGGCTACACCTTC

j_call: TRBJ2-3
d_call: .
v_call: TRBV9
clone_size: .
cdr3_aa: CASSVVGTDTQYF
cdr3_nt: TGTGCCAGCAGCGTCGTAGGCACAGATACGCAGTATTTT

j_call: TRBJ1-2
d_call: TRBD1
v_call: TRBV5-4
clone_size: .
cdr3_aa: CASSGRTGPYGYTF
cdr3_nt: TGTGCCAGCAGCGGTAGGACAGGCCCCTATGGCTACACCTTC